This T cell receptor (beta chain) was sequenced for a study of blood T cell repertoires in COVID-19. Study-level background: Donors in the United States, Italy and Spain gave samples during acute or convalescent COVID-19. In each case, the material was cDNA or gDNA derived from T cells, B-cell-depleted T cells, or PBMCs.

Clones were sequenced by immunoSEQ multiplex PCR, and TCRdb holds only the in-frame ones, with some missing. The profile shows about 120,000 clones, 70% to 85% of them singletons. The receptor was isolated from a man aged 65 to 85 with active or convalescent COVID-19. The sequenced material came from peripheral blood.

In DNA, the CDR3 is TGTGCCAGCTCACCACCGAACCAGGCCGCCGGGGAGCTGTTTTTT. Protein: CASSPPNQAAGELFF. V is TRBV18 and J is TRBJ2-2; no definite D call. Trimming left V 0 bases short and J 6 bases short, with 11 bases between. This CDR3 spans 15 amino acids. Germline V gives CDR1 KGHSH, CDR2 LQKENI.